Shown below are 25 T cell receptor beta chains from a single sample sequenced in a study of long-term antiretroviral therapy in people with HIV. With survey level as its setting, the immunoSEQ assay was v3.0. Sequencing was performed with immunoSEQ multiplex PCR; in TCRdb, only in-frame clones are kept and a portion is missing. The sample lists almost 25,000 clones; roughly 88% were seen once. The sample in question was unsorted PBMCs, obtained 3 years after starting antiretroviral therapy. These receptor sequences come from a man aged 45 to 65 with HIV.

The rearrangement links TRBV13 to TRBJ2-3; TRBD2 might be the D (6 bases). Trimming pared 2 bases from V and 0 bases from J, leaving 9 bases between. The germline V gene encodes CDR1 PRHDT and CDR2 FYEKMQ (reference sequence). This CDR3 region has 15 residues. DNA of the CDR3: TGTGCCAGCAGCTTATCCGGGACTAGCACAGATACGCAGTATTTT. It codes for CASSLSGTSTDTQYF.

The rearrangement links TRBV19 to TRBJ2-7; D remains unclear. Germline loops: CDR1 LNHDA, CDR2 SQIVND (reference sequence). CDR3 length: 15 residues. The V end was cut by 3 bases, the J end by 1 base, with 13 bases between. In DNA, the CDR3 is TGTGCCAGTAGTATTCGCGGACGGTTATCCTACGAGCAGTACTTC. Amino acids: CASSIRGRLSYEQYF. Using reference TRBV19 and TRBJ2-7 for the parts outside the CDR3, the full variable domain is DGGITQSPKYLFRKEGQNVTLSCEQNLNHDAMYWYRQDPGQGLRLIYYSQIVNDFQKGDIAEGYSVSREKKESFPLTVTSAQKNPTAFYLCASSIRGRLSYEQYFGPGTRLTVT.

The rearrangement links TRBV5-1 to TRBJ2-5; 10 nucleotides match TRBD2. V lost 0 bases to trimming and J lost 5 bases; unmatched junction nucleotides: 7. The CDR3 is made up of 16 amino acids. Per germline, CDR1 SGHRS and CDR2 YFSETQ. The CDR3, as DNA: TGCGCCAGCAGCTTGGCCGCTAGCGGGAGATTCGAGACCCAGTACTTC. This translates into CASSLAASGRFETQYF.

This chain links TRBV28 with TRBJ1-1; TRBD1 matches at 8 bases. Looked up from germline, CDR1 is MDHEN and CDR2 is SYDVKM. There are 14 residues in the CDR3. Trimming cost V 6 bases and J 1 base; bases outside gene matches: 4. CDR3 DNA sequence: TGTGCCAGCAGGGCAGGGGGCAGGAACACTGAAGCTTTCTTT. Its protein is CASRAGGRNTEAFF.

The rearrangement uses TRBV11-2 and TRBJ2-5; unclear D gene. The CDR3 consists of 15 residues. The V end lost 0 bases, the J end lost 5 bases, and 13 bases lay between the germline ends. Germline CDR1 reads SGHAT; CDR2 reads FQNNGV. This chain's CDR3 is CASSLDQSGIETQYF. Here the CDR3 DNA reads TGTGCCAGCAGCTTAGATCAGTCAGGAATTGAGACCCAGTACTTC.

The V gene is TRBV6-5, the J gene TRBJ2-1, with 7 bases that match TRBD2. Germline V CDR1 and CDR2: MNHEY, SVGAGI. CDR3 size: 13 residues. Trimming cost V 2 bases and J 6 bases; bases outside gene matches: 1. CDR3 sequence (DNA): TGTGCCAGCAGTTACGGGACTACCAATGAGCAGTTCTTC. Amino acids: CASSYGTTNEQFF.

The rearrangement uses TRBV19 and TRBJ1-2; weak D call: TRBD1 (5 bases). Trimming cost V 2 bases and J 6 bases, with 25 bases left between them. Germline CDR1 LNHDA, CDR2 SQIVND (reference sequence). The CDR3 covers 18 residues. CDR3 bases: TGTGCCAGTAGTATACAGGGCCCGGCGGGACGAAGGTTCCATGGCTACACCTTC. Its translation is CASSIQGPAGRRFHGYTF.

CDR3 nucleotides: TGCGCCAGCAGCCAAGATACCTCAGGGGGACAGCCCCAGCATTTT. It yields the protein CASSQDTSGGQPQHF. The chain employs TRBV4-1 and TRBJ1-5, with TRBD1 matching 7 bases. V lost 0 bases, J lost 7 bases, and 6 bases stayed unmatched. Germline V gene lookup returns CDR1 MGHRA and CDR2 YSYEKL. CDR3 length: 15 residues.

The chain uses TRBV14 and TRBJ1-3; weak D call: TRBD1 (6 bases). V lost 0 bases to trimming and J lost 0 bases, with 12 bases between them. Germline V gives CDR1 SGHDN, CDR2 FVKESK. This CDR3 region has 17 residues. The CDR3 spells CASSQDFGGFSGNTIYF. CDR3 nucleotide sequence: TGTGCCAGCAGCCAAGATTTCGGGGGCTTCTCTGGAAACACCATATATTTT.

The CDR3 protein is CASRGSNEQFF. The DNA of the CDR3 is TGTGCCAGCCGCGGGAGCAATGAGCAGTTCTTC. The V gene is TRBV6-5, the J gene TRBJ2-1; 7 bases agree with TRBD2. Germline-derived CDR1 and CDR2 are MNHEY and SVGAGI. Trimming at V came to 8 bases and at J to 6 bases, leaving 1 base not matched to a gene. This CDR3 contains 11 residues.

V usage is TRBV28 and J usage is TRBJ2-2; 9 bases agree with TRBD1. The V gene's germline CDR1 is MDHEN and CDR2 SYDVKM. The CDR3 extends over 16 amino acids. V gave up 4 bases and J gave up 3 bases; unmatched junction bases: 6. In nucleotides, the CDR3 is TGTGCCAGCAGTTCCTACAGGGGGCGCGACACCGGGGAGCTGTTTTTT. This encodes CASSSYRGRDTGELFF.

V usage is TRBV7-6 and J usage is TRBJ1-6; D not resolved. V was trimmed by 1 base and J by 13 bases, leaving 8 bases between them. The CDR3 spans 12 residues. Germline V lookup: CDR1 SGHVS, CDR2 FNYEAQ. Here the CDR3 reads CASSLDLAPLHF. The DNA for the CDR3 is TGTGCCAGCAGCTTAGACCTGGCCCCCCTCCACTTT.

This clone was found once. The V and J genes are TRBV5-5 and TRBJ2-7; 8 bases map to TRBD1. The germline CDR1 and CDR2 sequences are SGHKS and YYEKEE (reference sequence). V lost 1 base to trimming and J lost 0 bases; unmatched junction nucleotides: 3. This CDR3 region has 15 residues. CDR3 nucleotide sequence: TGTGCCAGCAGCTTGTCCGGACAGGGCTCCTACGAGCAGTACTTC. Its protein product is CASSLSGQGSYEQYF.

This chain connects TRBV7-9 to TRBJ1-2, with D maybe TRBD1 (6 bases). V was shortened by 5 bases and J by 4 bases, with 17 bases between the two germline ends. This CDR3 has 15 amino acids. Per germline, CDR1 SEHNR and CDR2 FQNEAQ (reference sequence). This CDR3 is CASSPPGGTSYGYTF. The CDR3 bases are TGTGCCAGCAGCCCCCCGGGGGGGACATCCTATGGCTACACCTTC. Combining the CDR3 with reference TRBV7-9 and TRBJ1-2 gives the whole variable domain DTGVSQNPRHKITKRGQNVTFRCDPISEHNRLYWYRQTLGQGPEFLTYFQNEAQLEKSRLLSDRFSAERPKGSFSTLEIQRTEQGDSAMYLCASSPPGGTSYGYTFGSGTRLTVV.

V usage is TRBV28 and J usage is TRBJ2-7, with D hard to call. The germline CDR1 and CDR2 sequences are MDHEN and SYDVKM. The CDR3 runs to 12 residues. V lost 5 bases, J lost 2 bases, and 7 bases lay in between. The CDR3 bases are TGTGCCAGCAGTAACGGACCCTACGAGCAGTACTTC. Amino acid sequence: CASSNGPYEQYF.

In this sample, this clone turned up once. The chain combines TRBV6-1 with TRBJ2-3, with 10 bases that match TRBD2. CDR1 and CDR2 (germline): MNHNS, SASEGT. The CDR3 has 15 amino acids. Trimming took 3 bases from V and 4 from J; bases not matched to a gene: 4. CDR3 sequence: CASSEASGSPDTQYF. The CDR3 DNA is TGTGCCAGCAGTGAGGCTAGCGGGAGCCCAGATACGCAGTATTTT.

The genes are TRBV7-8 and TRBJ2-1; 10 bases match TRBD1. Germline V gene sequence: CDR1 SGHVS, CDR2 FQNEAQ. The CDR3 runs 17 residues. V trimming: 5 bases; J trimming: 7 bases; junction bases outside the gene matches: 14. In nucleotides, the CDR3 is TGTGCCAGCAGCCCCACGTTCGGGACAGGGGAGCTGAATGAGCAGTTCTTC. This translates into CASSPTFGTGELNEQFF.

This clone was recorded once. V and J are TRBV7-9 and TRBJ1-1, with 7 bases aligning to TRBD1. This CDR3 comprises 14 residues. The trim removed 5 bases at V and 5 bases at J, leaving 8 bases unmatched. From germline, CDR1 is SEHNR and CDR2 FQNEAQ (reference sequence). CDR3 nucleotides: TGTGCCAGCAGCCGTACAGGGGTGGGAACTGAAGCTTTCTTT. It is translated as CASSRTGVGTEAFF.

The genes are TRBV5-6 and TRBJ2-7; tentative D call: TRBD1 (6 bases). The CDR3 spans 14 residues. Germline V gene lookup returns CDR1 SGHDT and CDR2 YYEEEE. V gave up 4 bases and J gave up 2 bases, with 13 bases separating them. Written as DNA, the CDR3 is TGTGCCAGCAGCCAGACAGGAATTGCCTACGAGCAGTACTTC. Translating gives CASSQTGIAYEQYF.

The genes are TRBV21-1 and TRBJ2-7; the DNA was not used to check the table's D call, TRBD2. TRBV21-1 is reported as a pseudogene. The CDR3 length is 17 residues. DNA for the CDR3: TGTGCCAGCAGCAAAGGGAGGTCTAGCGGGAACCAATACGAGCAGTACTTC. It specifies CASSKGRSSGNQYEQYF.

J is TRBJ1-4 and V is TRBV7-9; D perhaps matches TRBD1 (6 bases). The CDR3 has 18 amino acids. CDR1 and CDR2 from the germline V gene are SEHNR and FQNEAQ (reference sequence). Trimming cost V 5 bases and J 0 bases, with 19 bases left between them. The CDR3 nucleotides are TGTGCCAGCAGCCCAACGTGGGGGCGCGGTACAACTAATGAAAAACTGTTTTTT. Amino acid sequence: CASSPTWGRGTTNEKLFF.

The rearrangement links TRBV9 to TRBJ1-5; D may be TRBD1 (5 bases). The CDR3 runs to 14 residues. From germline, CDR1 is SGDLS and CDR2 YYNGEE. V shed 3 bases and J shed 2 bases, with 9 bases lying between them. CDR3 protein: CASSAGGGNQPQHF. In DNA form, the CDR3 reads TGTGCCAGCAGCGCTGGGGGGGGCAATCAGCCCCAGCATTTT.

Here the CDR3 reads CASSQESSYGYTF. The CDR3 DNA is TGTGCCAGCAGCCAAGAGAGTTCCTATGGCTACACCTTC. The rearrangement joins TRBV7-2 to TRBJ1-2; no reliable D call. Trimming left V 5 bases short and J 4 bases short, with 11 bases between. CDR3 size: 13 residues. Per germline, CDR1 SGHTA and CDR2 FQGNSA.

V is TRBV28 and J is TRBJ2-7, with 10 positions matching TRBD2. The ends lost 4 bases at V and 7 bases at J; junction bases unmatched: 4. The CDR3 length is 13 residues. Germline V gene data show CDR1 as MDHEN and CDR2 as SYDVKM. The CDR3 bases are TGTGCCAGCAGTTATGGGACTAGCGAAGAGCAGTACTTC. Amino acids: CASSYGTSEEQYF.

V and J are TRBV14 and TRBJ1-2; no definite D call. Trimming removed 0 bases at V and 6 bases at J, with 14 bases between. The CDR3 is 15 amino acids. From germline, CDR1 is SGHDN and CDR2 FVKESK. The CDR3: CASSQEGSSLHGYTF. Written as DNA, the CDR3 is TGTGCCAGCAGCCAAGAGGGCAGCTCCCTCCATGGCTACACCTTC.